This TCR beta chain was captured by sequencing in a study of CD8 T cells in Susac syndrome (dated by TCRdb to between 2017 and 2020). Study-wide context: Among the sequenced Susac syndrome patients, about 6 had clinically active disease and under ten were in clinical remission. At blood withdrawal, Susac syndrome patients were either therapy-naive, taking corticosteroids (in some cases with IVIg as well), or taking IVIg alone. The study used repertoire sequencing to test whether antigen drove CD8+ T cell activation and differentiation in Susac syndrome.

Study-wide conclusions, independent of this receptor: The TCR sequencing and HLA analysis was acknowledged to have included a relatively small number of individuals. In patients with Susac syndrome, the CD4+ T cell repertoire showed no detectable clonal expansion.

RNA was extracted using the RNeasy kit, and roughly 0.5 to 1 microgram was reverse transcribed with random hexamers. The immunoSEQ multiplex PCR assay, covering 54 Vbeta and 13 Jbeta segments, was used to amplify TCR beta CDR3 regions. Bias from PCR amplification was corrected by using a synthetic template baseline for primer optimization and for computational correction. In the paper's pipeline: Only productive sequences were kept, with reads annotated to V, D and J genes according to IMGT and analyzed in immunoSEQ Analyzer. Clonality was calculated as one minus the Shannon entropy normalized by log2 of the number of productive unique sequences. For each patient and control, public and private clones were evaluated within the 100 most prevalent clones. A clone was defined as Susac-specific if it was absent from the healthy and MS cohorts, from some 980 published viral clones and from other ImmuneACCESS disease sequences. TCRdb applied fastp at Q25 and MiXCR to the public reads, then kept only in-frame beta chains. Rows are unified per CDR3 protein, each entry keeping the most common DNA and genes. The V and J calls were not made by the authors but by TCRdb's processing. Here the sample has about 200,000 distinct CDR3 sequences; 91% occur a single time. Around 0.1% of the sample lies in the top ten.

This clonotype was seen a few times. The antigen it binds to is not known. One base away there is no much larger clone; base qualities are not given. The junction carries 10 bases between V and J, which are trimmed by 1 base and 4 bases respectively. Measured from the cysteine to the phenylalanine, the CDR3 is 14 residues long. Kept here is only the CDR3 DNA, which spans 42 bases and is read in frame from base 1. Peripheral blood CD8+ and CD4+ T cells from healthy donors, Susac syndrome patients and multiple sclerosis patients were profiled by high-throughput TCR beta sequencing. Recently defined diagnostic criteria for definite or probable disease were met by the Susac syndrome patients. CD8+ TEMRA cells were enriched by FACS, while bulk CD8+ and CD4+ T cells were purified by magnetic negative isolation. Blood was collected in EDTA tubes and processed within 24 hours, with PBMCs isolated through density gradient centrifugation. PBMCs intended for TCR sequencing were frozen in liquid nitrogen and were later thawed in a 37 degrees C water bath. The sorted or isolated CD4+, CD8+ and CD8+ TEMRA cells had a purity of 90% or higher.

This sequence was found in a human donor with Susac syndrome. This chain joins TRBV12-3 or TRBV12-4 to TRBJ1-1, with the D gene call left open. Sample: CD4+ T cells from PBMCs. The CDR3 amino acid sequence is: CASSLGGEVTEAFF. The nucleotide sequence is given as TGTGCCAGCAGTTTAGGGGGAGAGGTCACTGAAGCTTTCTTT.